The next 26 T cell receptor beta chains were all read from a single sample in a study of T cells after yellow fever vaccination. TCRdb redid the calling of the 5' RACE reads with MiXCR, one entry per CDR3 protein. The data show 300,000 or so distinct CDR3 sequences, roughly 4% seen once. The source material was PBMCs, sampled 5 days after the yellow fever booster vaccination. These receptors were obtained from a man aged 18 to 29 who received the YFV17D yellow fever vaccine.

This clonotype was seen a handful of times. V gene TRBV5-1 combines with J gene TRBJ2-3; TRBD1 matches 10 bases. Germline V gene lookup returns CDR1 SGHRS and CDR2 YFSETQ. The V gene end was trimmed by 3 bases and the J gene end by 5 bases; junction bases not matched to a gene: 21. This CDR3 region has 20 residues. The CDR3 loop reads CASSWKLRDRGNEGRDTQYF. CDR3 DNA: TGCGCCAGCAGCTGGAAACTCCGGGACAGGGGAAACGAAGGGCGAGATACGCAGTATTTT. Drawing the rest from reference TRBV5-1 and TRBJ2-3, the complete variable domain is KAGVTQTPRYLIKTRGQQVTLSCSPISGHRSVSWYQQTPGQGLQFLFEYFSETQRNKGNFPGRFSGRQFSNSRSEMNVSTLELGDSALYLCASSWKLRDRGNEGRDTQYFGPGTRLTVL.

This clonotype has a count of ten or more. The J gene is TRBJ2-1, the V gene TRBV5-6; D might be TRBD1 (5 bases). CDR1 is SGHDT and CDR2 is YYEEEE in the germline V gene. The V gene lost 2 bases and the J gene lost 5 bases, with 5 bases spanning the gap. This CDR3 contains 12 residues. For the CDR3, the DNA is TGTGCCAGCAGCTTAGGGGACAATGAGCAGTTCTTC. It encodes CASSLGDNEQFF.

This clonotype was seen a handful of times. J is TRBJ2-7 and V is TRBV20-1, with 7 bases aligning to TRBD2. Per germline, CDR1 DFQATT and CDR2 SNEGSKA (reference sequence). After removal of 1 base from V and 3 bases from J, the junction contained 9 bases not matched to a gene. The length of the CDR3 is 15 residues. The CDR3 spells CSARVTQPGGYEQYF. CDR3 nucleotide sequence: TGCAGTGCTAGAGTCACCCAGCCGGGGGGCTACGAGCAGTACTTC.

This clonotype was found a few times. V is TRBV10-1 and J is TRBJ2-5, with D possibly matching TRBD1 (6 bases). This CDR3 has 13 residues. The germline V gene encodes CDR1 WNHNN and CDR2 SYGVQD (reference sequence). Trimming stripped 5 bases from V and 5 bases from J, with 12 bases between. CDR3 loop: CASSIQGSETQYF. The CDR3, as DNA: TGCGCCAGCAGTATACAGGGAAGCGAGACCCAGTACTTC.

This chain links TRBV11-2 with TRBJ1-1, with D possibly matching TRBD1 (6 bases). Deletions cut 4 bases from V and 1 base from J, with 10 bases between. This CDR3 has 14 amino acids. In germline, CDR1 is SGHAT, CDR2 FQNNGV. The DNA for the CDR3 is TGTGCCAGCAGCTCTCAGACAGGGAACACTGAAGCTTTCTTT. Its protein product is CASSSQTGNTEAFF. Full variable domain (outside the CDR3, taken from reference TRBV11-2 and TRBJ1-1): EAGVAQSPRYKIIEKRQSVAFWCNPISGHATLYWYQQILGQGPKLLIQFQNNGVVDDSQLPKDRFSAERLKGVDSTLKIQPAKLEDSAVYLCASSSQTGNTEAFFGQGTRLTVV.

This clonotype was seen more than once but under ten times. The V and J genes are TRBV5-1 and TRBJ2-1; 8 bases map to TRBD2. CDR3 length: 16 residues. The junction had 7 bases not matched to a gene; V was cut back by 5 bases and J by 0 bases. The germline CDR1 and CDR2 sequences are SGHRS and YFSETQ. The CDR3 is CASSPEGLGSYNEQFF. CDR3 coding DNA: TGCGCCAGCAGTCCCGAGGGACTAGGCTCCTACAATGAGCAGTTCTTC.

In its sample, this clonotype was seen many times. The V call is TRBV12-3 or TRBV12-4, the J call TRBJ1-4; D is possibly TRBD1 (6 bases). This CDR3 is 13 amino acids long. V was pared by 2 bases and J by 5 bases, with 6 bases between. The CDR3 sequence: CASSLRGNEKLFF. In DNA, the CDR3 is TGTGCCAGCAGTTTAAGGGGGAATGAAAAACTGTTTTTT.

This clonotype came up many times. The rearrangement uses TRBV19 and TRBJ2-3; D not resolved. Trimming pared 8 bases from V and 2 bases from J, leaving 8 bases between. This CDR3 region has 12 residues. Germline CDR1 is LNHDA and CDR2 is SQIVND (reference sequence). This CDR3 is CASAASTDTQYF. The CDR3 DNA follows: TGTGCCAGTGCCGCCTCCACAGATACGCAGTATTTT.

This clonotype was counted many times. The chain employs TRBV7-2 and TRBJ2-2; D is unresolved. Per germline, CDR1 SGHTA and CDR2 FQGNSA. The CDR3 extends over 15 amino acids. Trimming took 2 bases from V and 6 from J, leaving 13 bases between them. CDR3 region: CASSLIRRVAGELFF. CDR3 DNA sequence: TGTGCCAGCAGCTTAATTAGGCGAGTAGCCGGGGAGCTGTTTTTT.

The chain combines TRBV7-2 with TRBJ2-3, with 13 bases matching TRBD2. The CDR3 has 13 residues. The germline V gene has CDR1 SGHTA and CDR2 FQGNSA. V lost 11 bases and J lost 2; bases outside the gene matches: 1. The CDR3 loop is CAGTSGITDTQYF. The CDR3 nucleotides read TGTGCCGGGACTAGCGGGATCACAGATACGCAGTATTTT.

There are many counts of this clonotype. V is TRBV5-1 and J is TRBJ2-1; TRBD1 is a possible D gene (6 bases). Germline CDR1 and CDR2: SGHRS and YFSETQ. V shed 5 bases and J shed 5 bases, with 11 bases lying between them. This CDR3 is built from 13 residues. The CDR3: CASRPGQNNEQFF. The CDR3 coding sequence is TGCGCCAGCAGACCTGGACAGAACAATGAGCAGTTCTTC.

This clonotype was observed a few times. V gene TRBV21-1 combines with J gene TRBJ2-7; the DNA was not used to check the table's D call, TRBD1. TRBV21-1 is a recognized pseudogene. This CDR3 has 13 residues. The CDR3 spells CASSRTGESEQYV. The DNA for the CDR3 is TGTGCCAGCAGCAGAACAGGGGAATCCGAGCAGTACGTC.

This clonotype was detected only a few times. The chain links TRBV6-5 to TRBJ1-2, with D hard to call. Trimming took 4 bases from V and 8 from J, leaving 8 bases between them. The germline V gene encodes CDR1 MNHEY and CDR2 SVGAGI. The length of the CDR3 is 11 residues. As DNA, the CDR3 is TGTGCCAGCAGTTCGGGGTGGGGCTACACCTTC. Protein sequence: CASSSGWGYTF.

This clonotype was picked up a small number of times. V and J are TRBV9 and TRBJ2-5, with 14 bases matching TRBD2. The J segment lost 5 bases and the V segment lost 2 bases, leaving 5 bases of the junction unmatched. The length of the CDR3 is 16 residues. Looked up from germline, CDR1 is SGDLS and CDR2 is YYNGEE. CDR3 in amino acids: CASSVGLAGGVETQYF. In nucleotides, the CDR3 is TGTGCCAGCAGCGTCGGACTAGCGGGGGGCGTGGAGACCCAGTACTTC.

This clonotype has just a few counts. The chain carries TRBV11-2 and TRBJ2-7, with TRBD1 as a possible D gene (6 bases). The CDR3 spans 17 residues. Germline lookup yields CDR1 SGHAT and CDR2 FQNNGV. Trimming pared 1 base from V and 2 bases from J, leaving 18 bases between. The CDR3 nucleotides are TGTGCCAGCAGCTTAGGCGGATGGACAGACGGGCCCTACGAGCAGTACGTC. Amino acid sequence: CASSLGGWTDGPYEQYV.

The table lists this clonotype with a few counts. The chain joins TRBV9 to TRBJ1-2, with 10 bases that match TRBD1. The CDR3 extends over 14 amino acids. Germline CDR1 and CDR2: SGDLS and YYNGEE. V was clipped by 6 bases and J by 4 bases; unmatched bases: 6. This CDR3 reads CASITGQGIYGYTF. The CDR3 DNA reads TGTGCCAGCATCACGGGACAGGGGATCTATGGCTACACCTTC.

This clonotype was recorded at least ten times. CDR3: CASSLLAGTDGTQYF. DNA for the CDR3: TGTGCCAGCAGCTTATTGGCAGGCACTGATGGTACGCAGTATTTT. V usage is TRBV7-2 and J usage is TRBJ2-3; D not resolved. CDR3 size: 15 residues. Trimming stripped 2 bases from V and 8 bases from J, with 17 bases between. Germline CDR1 SGHTA, CDR2 FQGNSA.

This clonotype was observed a few times. The rearrangement joins TRBV4-1 to TRBJ2-2; 8 nucleotides match TRBD2. CDR1 is MGHRA and CDR2 is YSYEKL in the germline V gene. Trimming took 3 bases from V and 1 from J; bases not matched to a gene: 7. The CDR3 is 17 amino acids. The CDR3 coding sequence is TGCGCCAGCAGCCACGTTTTAGCGGGGAAGAACACCGGGGAGCTGTTTTTT. Translation: CASSHVLAGKNTGELFF.

This clonotype was counted between two and nine times. The chain links TRBV18 to TRBJ1-1, with D possibly matching TRBD1 (5 bases). This CDR3 is 13 amino acids long. V dropped 9 bases and J dropped 1 base, with 12 bases sitting between them. Germline values: CDR1 KGHSH, CDR2 LQKENI. The CDR3 region is CASYQTENTEAFF. CDR3 DNA sequence: TGTGCCAGTTATCAGACAGAGAACACTGAAGCTTTCTTT.

This clonotype showed up just a few times. The chain couples TRBV19 to TRBJ1-2; D is perhaps TRBD1 (5 bases). The V end lost 4 bases, the J end lost 1 base, and 7 bases lay between the germline ends. Germline CDR1 LNHDA, CDR2 SQIVND (reference sequence). This CDR3 has 13 residues. This chain's CDR3 is CASSNRNNYGYTF. The CDR3 bases are TGTGCCAGTAGTAACAGGAATAACTATGGCTACACCTTC.

This clonotype was seen only a few times. The genes are TRBV20-1 and TRBJ1-5, with 9 positions matching TRBD1. The germline CDR1 and CDR2 sequences are DFQATT and SNEGSKA (reference sequence). The V and J ends lost 6 bases and 7 bases, in that order; junction bases with no gene match: 7. The CDR3 extends over 13 amino acids. CDR3 amino acids: CSATGQGEQPQHF. The DNA for the CDR3 is TGCAGTGCCACGGGACAGGGTGAACAGCCCCAGCATTTT.

The table lists this clonotype with a few counts. The V call is TRBV28, the J call TRBJ2-1, with 7 bases lining up with TRBD2. CDR1 and CDR2 (germline): MDHEN, SYDVKM. The CDR3 contains 13 residues. V lost 3 bases, J lost 9 bases, and 5 bases stayed unmatched. The CDR3 DNA reads TGTGCCAGCAGTTTCCGGGGGGTTGTTGAGCAGTTCTTC. Encoded protein: CASSFRGVVEQFF.

This clonotype came up many times. This sequence joins TRBV5-1 and TRBJ1-1, with D unclear. The CDR3 loop spans 14 amino acids. The germline gives CDR1 SGHRS, CDR2 YFSETQ. V was clipped by 2 bases and J by 5 bases, with 13 bases between them. The CDR3, as DNA: TGCGCCAGCAGCTTAGCGGGAGCGGTTACTGAAGCTTTCTTT. Residues: CASSLAGAVTEAFF.

This rearrangement joins TRBV7-9 to TRBJ1-4; no clear D. Germline assignment: CDR1 SEHNR and CDR2 FQNEAQ (reference sequence). The CDR3 runs to 20 residues. With 2 bases removed from V and 4 bases from J, the gap between germline ends came to 26 bases. In DNA, the CDR3 is TGTGCCAGCAGCTTAAATTGGCGGCAGGACCGCGTCGGCCATAATGAAAAACTGTTTTTT. Amino acids: CASSLNWRQDRVGHNEKLFF.

This clonotype has a handful of counts. V usage is TRBV29-1 and J usage is TRBJ2-3; 14 bases map to TRBD2. This CDR3 has 15 residues. The V gene end was trimmed by 4 bases and the J gene end by 5 bases; junction bases not matched to a gene: 5. Germline V lookup: CDR1 SQVTM, CDR2 ANQGSEA. CDR3 DNA sequence: TGCAGCGTTGGAGCCGGGACTAGCGGGGGAGATACGCAGTATTTT. Translated: CSVGAGTSGGDTQYF.

A few counts support this clonotype. This chain uses TRBV4-3 with TRBJ1-2; D gene ambiguous. CDR3 length: 15 amino acids. The germline V gene has CDR1 LGHNA and CDR2 YSLEER. Deletions cut 0 bases from V and 2 bases from J, with 10 bases between. CDR3 DNA sequence: TGCGCCAGCAGCCAAGACGACAAGGCGAACTATGGCTACACCTTC. This sequence encodes CASSQDDKANYGYTF.